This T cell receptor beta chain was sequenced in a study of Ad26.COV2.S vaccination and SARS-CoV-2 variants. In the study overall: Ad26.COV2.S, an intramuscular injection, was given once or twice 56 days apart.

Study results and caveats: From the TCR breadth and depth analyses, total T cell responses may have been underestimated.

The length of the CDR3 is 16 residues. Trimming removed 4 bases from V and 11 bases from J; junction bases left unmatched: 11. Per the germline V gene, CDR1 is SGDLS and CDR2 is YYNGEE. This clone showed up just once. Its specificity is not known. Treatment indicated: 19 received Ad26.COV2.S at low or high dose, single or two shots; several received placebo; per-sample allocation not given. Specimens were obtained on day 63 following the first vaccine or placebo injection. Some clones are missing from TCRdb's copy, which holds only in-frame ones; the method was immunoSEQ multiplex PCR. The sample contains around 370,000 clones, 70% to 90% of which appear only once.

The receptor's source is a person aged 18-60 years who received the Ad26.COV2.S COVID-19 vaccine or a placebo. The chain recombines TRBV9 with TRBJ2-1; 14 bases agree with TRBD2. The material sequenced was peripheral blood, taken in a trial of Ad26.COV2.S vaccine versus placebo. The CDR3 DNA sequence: TGTGCCAGCAGCTTAAGCCCGGGACTAGCGGGAGAGAAGCAGTTCTTC. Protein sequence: CASSLSPGLAGEKQFF. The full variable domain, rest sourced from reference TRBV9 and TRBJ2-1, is DSGVTQTPKHLITATGQRVTLRCSPRSGDLSVYWYQQSLDQGLQFLIQYYNGEERAKGNILERFSAQQFPDLHSELNLSSLELGDSALYFCASSLSPGLAGEKQFFGPGTRLTVL.